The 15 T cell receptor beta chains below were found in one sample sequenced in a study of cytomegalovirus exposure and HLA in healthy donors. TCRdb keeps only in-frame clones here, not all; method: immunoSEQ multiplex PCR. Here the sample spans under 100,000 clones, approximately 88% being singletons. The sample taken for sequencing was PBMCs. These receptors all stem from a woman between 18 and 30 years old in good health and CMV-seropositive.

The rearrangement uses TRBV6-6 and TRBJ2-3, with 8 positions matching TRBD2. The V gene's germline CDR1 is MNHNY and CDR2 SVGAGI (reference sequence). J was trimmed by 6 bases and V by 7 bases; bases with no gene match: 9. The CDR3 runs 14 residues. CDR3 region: CASIFRGGADTQYF. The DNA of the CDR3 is TGTGCCAGCATCTTCCGGGGGGGGGCGGATACGCAGTATTTT.

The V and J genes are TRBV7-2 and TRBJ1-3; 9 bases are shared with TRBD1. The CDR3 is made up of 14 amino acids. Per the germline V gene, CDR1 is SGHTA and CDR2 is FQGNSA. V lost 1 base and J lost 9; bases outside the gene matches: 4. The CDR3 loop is CASSLEGQGTTIYF. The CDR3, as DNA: TGTGCCAGCAGCTTAGAGGGACAGGGTACCACCATATATTTT.

DNA of the CDR3: TGTGCCAGCAGCGGTTCTATGGGCGCTGAAGCTTTCTTT. Translating gives CASSGSMGAEAFF. J is TRBJ1-1 and V is TRBV9; D not resolved. CDR1 and CDR2 (germline): SGDLS, YYNGEE. V lost 3 bases, J lost 6 bases, and 12 bases lay in between. CDR3 length equals 13 residues. Using reference TRBV9 and TRBJ1-1 for the parts outside the CDR3, the full variable domain is DSGVTQTPKHLITATGQRVTLRCSPRSGDLSVYWYQQSLDQGLQFLIQYYNGEERAKGNILERFSAQQFPDLHSELNLSSLELGDSALYFCASSGSMGAEAFFGQGTRLTVV.

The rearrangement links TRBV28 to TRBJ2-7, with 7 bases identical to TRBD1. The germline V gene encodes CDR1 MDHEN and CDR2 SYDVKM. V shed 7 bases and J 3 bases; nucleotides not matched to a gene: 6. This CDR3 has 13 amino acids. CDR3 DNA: TGTGCCAGCAACACGAACAGGGGCTACGAGCAGTACTTC. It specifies CASNTNRGYEQYF.

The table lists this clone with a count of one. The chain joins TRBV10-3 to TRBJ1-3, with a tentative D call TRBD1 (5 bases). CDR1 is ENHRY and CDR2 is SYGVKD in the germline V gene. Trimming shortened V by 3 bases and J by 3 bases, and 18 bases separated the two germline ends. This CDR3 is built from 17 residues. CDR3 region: CAISDGIVGADGNTIYF. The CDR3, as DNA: TGTGCCATCAGTGACGGCATCGTAGGGGCTGATGGAAACACCATATATTTT.

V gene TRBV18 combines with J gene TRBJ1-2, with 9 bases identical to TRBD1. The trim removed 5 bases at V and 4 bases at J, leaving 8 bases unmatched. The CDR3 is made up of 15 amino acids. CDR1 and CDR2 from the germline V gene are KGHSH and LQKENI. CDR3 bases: TGTGCCAGCTCAACCGGACAGGGGCTATCCTATGGCTACACCTTC. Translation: CASSTGQGLSYGYTF.

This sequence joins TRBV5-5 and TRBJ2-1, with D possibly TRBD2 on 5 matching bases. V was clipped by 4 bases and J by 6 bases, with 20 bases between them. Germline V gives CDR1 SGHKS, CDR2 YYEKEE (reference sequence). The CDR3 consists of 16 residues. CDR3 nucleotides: TGTGCCAGCAGCGTTGGAGGCAGTCGCGTGGGCAATGAGCAGTTCTTC. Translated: CASSVGGSRVGNEQFF.

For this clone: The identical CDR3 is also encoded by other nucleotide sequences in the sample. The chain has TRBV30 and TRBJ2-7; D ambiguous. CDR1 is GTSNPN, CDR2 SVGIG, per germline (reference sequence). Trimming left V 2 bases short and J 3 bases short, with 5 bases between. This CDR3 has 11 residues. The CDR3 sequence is CAWSLLYEQYF. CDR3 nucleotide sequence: TGTGCCTGGAGTCTTCTCTACGAGCAGTACTTC.

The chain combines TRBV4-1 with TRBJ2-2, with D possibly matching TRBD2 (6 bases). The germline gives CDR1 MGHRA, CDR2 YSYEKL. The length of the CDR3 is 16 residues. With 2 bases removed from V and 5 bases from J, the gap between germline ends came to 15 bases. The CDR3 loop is CASSQTGRAGTGELFF. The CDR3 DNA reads TGCGCCAGCAGCCAAACGGGAAGGGCGGGAACCGGGGAGCTGTTTTTT.

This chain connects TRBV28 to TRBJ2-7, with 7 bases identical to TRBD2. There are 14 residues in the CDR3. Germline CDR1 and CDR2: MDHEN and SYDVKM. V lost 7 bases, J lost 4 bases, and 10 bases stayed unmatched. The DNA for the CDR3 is TGTGCCAGCACAATGGGGGGGGGTACTTACGAGCAGTACTTC. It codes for CASTMGGGTYEQYF.

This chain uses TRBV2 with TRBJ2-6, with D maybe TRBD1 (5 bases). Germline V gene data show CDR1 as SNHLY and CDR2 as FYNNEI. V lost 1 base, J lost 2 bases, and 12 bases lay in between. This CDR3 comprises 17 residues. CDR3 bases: TGTGCCAGCAGTGAAGTGCGCAGGGTAGCTGGGGCCAACGTCCTGACTTTC. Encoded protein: CASSEVRRVAGANVLTF.

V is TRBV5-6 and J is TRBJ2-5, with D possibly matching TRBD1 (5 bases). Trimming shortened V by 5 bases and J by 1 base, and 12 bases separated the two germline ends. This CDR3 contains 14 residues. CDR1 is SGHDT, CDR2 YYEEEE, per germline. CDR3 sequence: CASSSTGIQETQYF. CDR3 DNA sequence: TGTGCCAGCAGTTCTACAGGTATCCAAGAGACCCAGTACTTC.

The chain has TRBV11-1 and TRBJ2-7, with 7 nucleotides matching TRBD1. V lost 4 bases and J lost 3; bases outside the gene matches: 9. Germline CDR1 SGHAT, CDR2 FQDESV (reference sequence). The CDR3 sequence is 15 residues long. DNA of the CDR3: TGTGCCAGCAGCTCGACAGGGAGTCCATTCTACGAGCAGTACTTC. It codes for CASSSTGSPFYEQYF.

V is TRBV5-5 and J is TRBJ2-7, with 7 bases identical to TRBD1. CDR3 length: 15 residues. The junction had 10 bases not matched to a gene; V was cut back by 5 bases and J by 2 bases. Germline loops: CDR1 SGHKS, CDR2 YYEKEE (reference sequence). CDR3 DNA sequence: TGTGCCAGCAGTTATCCCGGGACAGATACCTACGAGCAGTACTTC. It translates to CASSYPGTDTYEQYF.

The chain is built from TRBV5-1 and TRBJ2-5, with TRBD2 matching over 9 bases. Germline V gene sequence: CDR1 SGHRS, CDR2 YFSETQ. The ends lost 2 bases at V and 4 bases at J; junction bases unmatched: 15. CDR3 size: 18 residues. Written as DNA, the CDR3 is TGCGCCAGCAGCTTCACGGCAGCTTATGCGGGGGGGCGAGAGACCCAGTACTTC. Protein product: CASSFTAAYAGGRETQYF.